The 8 T cell receptor beta chains given below trace back to one sample, sequenced in a study of T cells in tuberculosis. This table comes from immunoSEQ multiplex PCR, and its TCRdb copy is limited to in-frame clones, with some not included. The table lists roughly 30,000 clones, approximately 91% of them singletons. The sample consisted of PBMCs. These TCRs come from a donor aged 10 to 29 with latent tuberculosis or without tuberculosis infection.

This clone was seen only once. The chain has TRBV9 and TRBJ2-2; 9 bases agree with TRBD2. V was pared by 4 bases and J by 4 bases, with 11 bases of the junction left unmatched. Germline V gene data show CDR1 as SGDLS and CDR2 as YYNGEE. CDR3 length: 17 residues. CDR3 amino acids: CASSLSAGGRSTGELFF. The DNA for the CDR3 is TGTGCCAGCAGCTTGTCAGCGGGGGGTAGGAGCACCGGGGAGCTGTTTTTT.

The V and J genes are TRBV9 and TRBJ1-1; 8 bases align to TRBD1. Germline lookup yields CDR1 SGDLS and CDR2 YYNGEE. The CDR3 spans 14 residues. Trimming took 2 bases from V and 2 from J; bases not matched to a gene: 2. CDR3 nucleotide sequence: TGTGCCAGCAGCGTGACAGGGGCAAACACTGAAGCTTTCTTT. It is translated as CASSVTGANTEAFF.

The chain combines TRBV7-6 with TRBJ2-6; 11 positions match TRBD1. Losses at the gene ends were 7 bases for V and 2 bases for J; bases not matched to a gene: 7. The germline V gene encodes CDR1 SGHVS and CDR2 FNYEAQ. This CDR3 is built from 17 residues. The CDR3 reads CASNLGGQGAGANVLTF. CDR3 in DNA: TGTGCCAGCAACCTAGGGGGACAGGGGGCTGGGGCCAACGTCCTGACTTTC.

This chain uses TRBV19 with TRBJ2-3, with TRBD2 matching over 7 bases. The CDR3 runs 16 residues. Per germline, CDR1 LNHDA and CDR2 SQIVND (reference sequence). The V and J ends lost 7 bases and 3 bases, in that order; junction bases with no gene match: 13. The CDR3 DNA follows: TGTGCCAGTACCCCGGGTACTAGCGCGTTGACAGATACGCAGTATTTT. This translates into CASTPGTSALTDTQYF. The full variable domain, its missing parts supplied by reference TRBV19 and TRBJ2-3, is DGGITQSPKYLFRKEGQNVTLSCEQNLNHDAMYWYRQDPGQGLRLIYYSQIVNDFQKGDIAEGYSVSREKKESFPLTVTSAQKNPTAFYLCASTPGTSALTDTQYFGPGTRLTVL.

The chain has TRBV6-5 and TRBJ1-2; unclear D gene. The CDR3 spans 15 residues. V lost 2 bases to trimming and J lost 7 bases, with 17 bases between them. Germline assignment: CDR1 MNHEY and CDR2 SVGAGI. This chain's CDR3 is CASSYVWQSSFGYTF. CDR3 coding DNA: TGTGCCAGCAGTTACGTGTGGCAGTCTTCTTTTGGCTACACCTTC.

CDR3 DNA: TGTGCCAGCTCACCACCAGGAGGCTACGAGCAGTACTTC. Amino acid sequence: CASSPPGGYEQYF. The gene calls are TRBV18 and TRBJ2-7, with D possibly matching TRBD2 (5 bases). CDR3 length: 13 residues. V lost 0 bases and J lost 3, with 6 bases in between. Looked up from germline, CDR1 is KGHSH and CDR2 is LQKENI.

This clone was seen a single time. The chain uses TRBV25-1 and TRBJ2-1; 10 bases match TRBD1. V gave up 2 bases and J gave up 7 bases; unmatched junction bases: 8. From germline, CDR1 is MGHDK and CDR2 SYGVNS. The CDR3 sequence is 16 residues long. The CDR3 sequence is CASSERRTGGLNEQFF. The CDR3, as DNA: TGTGCCAGCAGTGAACGACGGACAGGGGGTTTAAATGAGCAGTTCTTC.

In its sample, this clone was seen once. The DNA of the CDR3 is TGTGCCAGCAGTCTGGGGACAGGGTACTATGGCTACACCTTC. Its translation: CASSLGTGYYGYTF. The chain joins TRBV6-1 to TRBJ1-2, with 9 bases that match TRBD1. Trimming took 5 bases from V and 3 from J; bases not matched to a gene: 4. The CDR3 runs to 14 residues. Germline values: CDR1 MNHNS, CDR2 SASEGT.